The next 25 T cell receptor beta chains were all read from a single sample in a study of blood T cell repertoires in COVID-19. The assay was immunoSEQ multiplex PCR, and TCRdb's table has in-frame clones only and misses some. The sample lists about 250,000 clones, 80% to 90% occurring once. Specimen: PBMCs or T cells enriched from blood (not recorded which). The receptors were gathered from a woman in her 30s with acute COVID-19.

The chain is built from TRBV30 and TRBJ1-4; the D gene is possibly TRBD1 (5 bases). CDR3 length: 14 amino acids. Germline CDR1 and CDR2: GTSNPN and SVGIG (reference sequence). Trimming removed 3 bases at V and 3 bases at J, with 11 bases between. The CDR3 DNA follows: TGTGCCTGGAGCTATGACAGACCTAATGAAAAACTGTTTTTT. This translates into CAWSYDRPNEKLFF.

This chain uses TRBV4-1 with TRBJ1-1, with a possible D match to TRBD1 (5 bases). Looked up from germline, CDR1 is MGHRA and CDR2 is YSYEKL. The CDR3 covers 14 residues. V lost 3 bases and J lost 4, with 12 bases in between. CDR3: CASSHRVRSTEAFF. CDR3 DNA sequence: TGCGCCAGCAGCCACAGGGTGAGATCCACTGAAGCTTTCTTT.

V and J are TRBV5-6 and TRBJ2-1; 10 nucleotides align to TRBD2. Trimming removed 0 bases from V and 4 bases from J; junction bases left unmatched: 4. The V gene's germline CDR1 is SGHDT and CDR2 YYEEEE. The CDR3 loop spans 16 amino acids. CDR3 nucleotide sequence: TGTGCCAGCAGCTTGGAACTAGCGGGGTATTACAATGAGCAGTTCTTC. Protein: CASSLELAGYYNEQFF.

The chain links TRBV11-2 to TRBJ1-1; D call uncertain. The germline gives CDR1 SGHAT, CDR2 FQNNGV. V shed 0 bases and J shed 6 bases, with 5 bases lying between them. The CDR3 has 12 amino acids. CDR3 DNA sequence: TGTGCCAGCAGCTTAGATCGGTCTGAAGCTTTCTTT. Its translation: CASSLDRSEAFF.

This clone was seen a handful of times. This sequence joins TRBV11-2 and TRBJ2-1, with D tentatively TRBD1 (5 bases). With 3 bases removed from V and 3 bases from J, the gap between germline ends came to 18 bases. The CDR3 loop spans 17 amino acids. Germline values: CDR1 SGHAT, CDR2 FQNNGV. The CDR3 coding sequence is TGTGCCAGCAGCTTCCTTCCGACAGCTCAACTCTACAATGAGCAGTTCTTC. It specifies CASSFLPTAQLYNEQFF.

The V and J genes are TRBV6-5 and TRBJ1-1; TRBD1 matches at 9 bases. Germline CDR1 is MNHEY and CDR2 is SVGAGI. Unmatched junction bases numbered 7, after V lost 7 bases and J lost 4 bases. The CDR3 totals 14 residues. The CDR3 nucleotides are TGTGCCAGCACTAAAGGGACAGGGATCACTGAAGCTTTCTTT. Its protein is CASTKGTGITEAFF.

The chain combines TRBV10-2 with TRBJ1-6; no definite D call. Germline-derived CDR1 and CDR2 are WSHSY and SAAADI. CDR3 size: 11 residues. The V end lost 7 bases, the J end lost 15 bases, and 13 bases lay between the germline ends. The CDR3 reads CASTENRILHF. As DNA, the CDR3 is TGCGCCAGCACTGAAAATCGTATCCTCCACTTT.

This chain uses TRBV4-1 with TRBJ2-5, with D possibly matching TRBD2 (6 bases). Germline V CDR1 and CDR2: MGHRA, YSYEKL. The CDR3 sequence is 14 residues long. V lost 0 bases and J lost 13, with 18 bases in between. CDR3 DNA sequence: TGCGCCAGCAGCCAAGACGGGGGAACCTTCCCTTCGTACTTC. This sequence encodes CASSQDGGTFPSYF.

This chain links TRBV9 with TRBJ1-2; 8 bases agree with TRBD1. Losses at the gene ends were 6 bases for V and 6 bases for J; bases not matched to a gene: 4. The CDR3 is made up of 12 amino acids. Looked up from germline, CDR1 is SGDLS and CDR2 is YYNGEE. The CDR3 reads CASTRGLNGYTF. CDR3 DNA sequence: TGTGCCAGCACCAGGGGGCTTAATGGCTACACCTTC.

The rearrangement joins TRBV6-2 or TRBV6-3 to TRBJ1-1; TRBD1 is a possible D gene (6 bases). Germline lookup yields CDR1 MNHEY and CDR2 SVGEGT. The CDR3 runs to 14 residues. Deletions cut 4 bases from V and 4 bases from J, with 13 bases between. The CDR3 loop reads CASSWSGAVTEAFF. CDR3 DNA: TGTGCCAGCAGTTGGTCAGGGGCCGTCACTGAAGCTTTCTTT.

CDR3 DNA sequence: TGCGCCAGCAGCTTGGAGATCCAGGGAGAAGCTTTCTTT. Residues: CASSLEIQGEAFF. This rearrangement joins TRBV5-1 to TRBJ1-1, with D possibly TRBD1 on 5 matching bases. Trimming shortened V by 0 bases and J by 8 bases, and 11 bases separated the two germline ends. The CDR3 length is 13 residues. CDR1 SGHRS and CDR2 YFSETQ come from the germline V gene.

This clone was picked up one time. This chain uses TRBV19 with TRBJ1-5, with TRBD1 matching over 9 bases. CDR1 and CDR2 (germline): LNHDA, SQIVND (reference sequence). The CDR3 has 15 residues. V trimming: 3 bases; J trimming: 6 bases; junction bases outside the gene matches: 6. The CDR3 spells CASSIMTGGFQPQHF. CDR3 nucleotide sequence: TGTGCCAGTAGTATTATGACAGGGGGGTTTCAGCCCCAGCATTTT.

The rearrangement links TRBV18 to TRBJ2-7; 9 positions match TRBD1. The CDR3 is 14 amino acids. Germline V gene sequence: CDR1 KGHSH, CDR2 LQKENI. Trimming cost V 3 bases and J 1 base; bases outside gene matches: 1. As DNA, the CDR3 is TGTGCCAGCTCACCCGGGACAGGGTCCTACGAGCAGTACTTC. Translation: CASSPGTGSYEQYF.

The chain employs TRBV4-1 and TRBJ2-7, with D possibly being TRBD1 (6 bases). V dropped 4 bases and J dropped 3 bases, with 16 bases sitting between them. Germline V gene lookup returns CDR1 MGHRA and CDR2 YSYEKL. This CDR3 has 15 amino acids. The CDR3 bases are TGCGCCAGCAGCCCGGACAGACGGCAGAACTACGAGCAGTACTTC. Its translation is CASSPDRRQNYEQYF.

The chain couples TRBV28 to TRBJ2-2; 8 nucleotides align to TRBD1. V dropped 5 bases and J dropped 4; count of bases not matched to a gene: 9. This CDR3 comprises 16 residues. Germline CDR1 reads MDHEN; CDR2 reads SYDVKM. The CDR3 loop is CASSHTDRGATGELFF. CDR3 nucleotides: TGTGCCAGCAGTCACACCGACAGGGGAGCCACCGGGGAGCTGTTTTTT.

The chain carries TRBV10-3 and TRBJ1-3, with D tentatively TRBD1 (6 bases). This CDR3 region has 13 residues. From germline, CDR1 is ENHRY and CDR2 SYGVKD. The V and J ends lost 10 bases and 0 bases respectively, with 10 bases between them. The CDR3 sequence: CASTGLSGNTIYF. In DNA form, the CDR3 reads TGTGCCAGTACAGGGCTCTCTGGAAACACCATATATTTT.

The sample holds one count of this clone. The chain is built from TRBV5-1 and TRBJ2-7, with 8 bases aligning to TRBD1. Germline lookup yields CDR1 SGHRS and CDR2 YFSETQ. There are 14 residues in the CDR3. V trimming: 2 bases; J trimming: 3 bases; junction bases outside the gene matches: 4. CDR3 coding DNA: TGCGCCAGCAGCTTTGACAGGGGAAACTACGAGCAGTACTTC. Protein: CASSFDRGNYEQYF. Together with reference TRBV5-1 and TRBJ2-7, the CDR3 gives the full variable domain: KAGVTQTPRYLIKTRGQQVTLSCSPISGHRSVSWYQQTPGQGLQFLFEYFSETQRNKGNFPGRFSGRQFSNSRSEMNVSTLELGDSALYLCASSFDRGNYEQYFGPGTRLTVT.

V gene TRBV6-1 combines with J gene TRBJ2-3, with D perhaps TRBD1 (5 bases). CDR1 and CDR2 from the germline V gene are MNHNS and SASEGT. V shed 3 bases and J shed 4 bases, with 11 bases lying between them. The CDR3 totals 14 residues. This chain's CDR3 is CASSERQGADTQYF. The CDR3, as DNA: TGTGCCAGCAGTGAGCGGCAGGGCGCAGATACGCAGTATTTT.

In DNA, the CDR3 is TGTGCCAGCAGTGAAGGCAGGCTGAACTATGGCTACACCTTC. The encoded protein is CASSEGRLNYGYTF. The chain couples TRBV2 to TRBJ1-2; unclear D gene. The CDR3 extends over 14 amino acids. Germline V gives CDR1 SNHLY, CDR2 FYNNEI. V shed 1 base and J shed 2 bases, with 8 bases lying between them.

CDR3 nucleotides: TGCGCCAGCAGAGGCCCAGGGTCGAACACCGGGGAGCTGTTTTTT. Translated: CASRGPGSNTGELFF. This chain connects TRBV4-3 to TRBJ2-2, with a possible D match to TRBD1 (5 bases). This CDR3 contains 15 residues. Germline V gene sequence: CDR1 LGHNA, CDR2 YSLEER. Trimming shortened V by 6 bases and J by 0 bases, and 11 bases separated the two germline ends.

Here the CDR3 reads CASSLEPAGGPTDTQYF. CDR3 in DNA: TGCGCCAGCAGCTTGGAACCAGCGGGGGGCCCGACAGATACGCAGTATTTT. The genes are TRBV5-1 and TRBJ2-3, with 9 bases fitting TRBD2. V dropped 0 bases and J dropped 3; count of bases not matched to a gene: 8. This CDR3 has 17 amino acids. Germline V CDR1 and CDR2: SGHRS, YFSETQ.

V gene TRBV7-9 combines with J gene TRBJ2-7; D possibly corresponds to TRBD1 (6 bases). Germline CDR1 reads SEHNR; CDR2 reads FQNEAQ (reference sequence). The CDR3 length is 12 residues. The V end lost 8 bases, the J end lost 4 bases, and 12 bases lay between the germline ends. CDR3 sequence: CASLGGRYEQYF. DNA of the CDR3: TGTGCCAGCCTTGGGGGCAGGTACGAGCAGTACTTC.

This clone has just one count. The chain has TRBV7-2 and TRBJ2-1; TRBD1 aligns across 10 bases. Germline-derived CDR1 and CDR2 are SGHTA and FQGNSA. Losses at the gene ends were 6 bases for V and 6 bases for J; bases not matched to a gene: 8. The CDR3 has 15 amino acids. The CDR3 here is CASSYPGTGVNEQFF. The CDR3 bases are TGTGCCAGCAGTTATCCCGGGACAGGGGTCAATGAGCAGTTCTTC.

The count of this clone is one. This chain connects TRBV6-5 to TRBJ1-2, with D possibly matching TRBD1 (5 bases). The CDR3 length is 16 residues. Per the germline V gene, CDR1 is MNHEY and CDR2 is SVGAGI. V dropped 0 bases and J dropped 4 bases, with 15 bases sitting between them. CDR3 sequence: CASSYSQGRLGYGYTF. The CDR3 nucleotides are TGTGCCAGCAGTTACTCCCAGGGTCGGCTAGGCTATGGCTACACCTTC.

This chain connects TRBV10-3 to TRBJ1-2, with D hard to call. The germline CDR1 and CDR2 sequences are ENHRY and SYGVKD. The CDR3 runs to 15 residues. Trimming pared 0 bases from V and 4 bases from J, leaving 12 bases between. The CDR3 protein is CAISESPAGGYGYTF. The CDR3 coding sequence is TGTGCCATCAGTGAGTCACCAGCCGGAGGCTATGGCTACACCTTC.